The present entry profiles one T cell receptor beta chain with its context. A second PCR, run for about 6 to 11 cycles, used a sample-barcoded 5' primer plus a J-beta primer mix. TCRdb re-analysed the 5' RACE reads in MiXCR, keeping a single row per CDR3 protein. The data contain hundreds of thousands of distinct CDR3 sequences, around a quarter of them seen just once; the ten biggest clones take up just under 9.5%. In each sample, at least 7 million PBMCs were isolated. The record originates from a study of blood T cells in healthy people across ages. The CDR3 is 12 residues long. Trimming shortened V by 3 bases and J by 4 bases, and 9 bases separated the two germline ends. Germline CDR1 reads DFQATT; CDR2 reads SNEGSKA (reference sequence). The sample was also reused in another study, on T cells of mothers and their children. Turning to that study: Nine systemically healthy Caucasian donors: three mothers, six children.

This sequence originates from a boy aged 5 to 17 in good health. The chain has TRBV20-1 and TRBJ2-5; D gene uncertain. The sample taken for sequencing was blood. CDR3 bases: TGCAGTGCTAGTGTGGGTGTAGAGACCCAGTACTTC. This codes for CSASVGVETQYF.